This paragraph reports one T cell receptor beta chain. Its antigen remains unknown. This specimen belongs to a study of T cell responses to AZD1222 COVID-19 vaccine. Study-wide results and caveats: Unmutated regions of variants are reportedly targeted by nearly half of spike-specific TCRs. Clonal diversity was possibly underestimated, and the donors were mostly white British, with more females.

The data were produced by immunoSEQ multiplex PCR, yet TCRdb's version contains in-frame clones alone and is incomplete. The sample consists of some 170,000 clones, 85% to 90% of them appearing once. The V end lost 1 base, the J end lost 5 bases, and 16 bases lay between the germline ends. The CDR3 contains 15 residues. The source of this sequence is an adult who received the MenACWY meningococcal vaccine as a control. This chain joins TRBV5-3 and TRBJ2-7; possibly TRBD2 for D (5 bases). TRBV5-3 is sorted into the ORF group, with uncertain function. Sequences were derived from peripheral blood, sampled 28 days after the second dose of the MenACWY control vaccine. CDR3 in amino acids: CARSLSGLKSDEQYF. The CDR3 DNA reads TGTGCCAGAAGCTTGTCGGGATTAAAATCGGACGAGCAGTACTTC.